This TCR beta chain was obtained from a study of vaccination and CD4 T cells after COVID-19. The overall study: Four females and six males made up the convalescents, two of whom were Hispanic. Cultures designated as controls were supplied with a CEFX pool, an HIV-1 Nef pool, or no peptide.

Note on this clonotype: Its cognate antigen is unknown.

Trimming pared 3 bases from V and 4 bases from J, leaving 9 bases between. This CDR3 spans 13 amino acids. CDR1 and CDR2 from the germline V gene are SEHNR and FQNEAQ (reference sequence). The treatment here: roughly 11-day PBMC culture with coronavirus spike peptide pools or control peptides (ViraFEST assay). ViraFEST grew antigen-specific T cells using peptide pools, then sequenced TCRs. Positive PCR results dated from March to December 2020, before the US Alpha, Beta and Delta variants. The Oncomine TCR Beta short-read assay sequenced DNA from cultured CD4+ T cells. TCRdb recomputed calls from the PCR reads with MiXCR, one row per CDR3 protein. The sample yields 6,000 to 8,500 distinct CDR3 sequences, around 60% seen once.

The V call is TRBV7-9, the J call TRBJ2-5, with D perhaps TRBD1 or TRBD2 (6 bases each). The clonotype comes from a human donor who had recovered from COVID-19. Sequenced material: CD4+ T cells from blood, cultured in vitro. The CDR3 here is CASSFGGGETQYF. Here the CDR3 DNA reads TGTGCCAGCAGCTTCGGGGGCGGAGAGACCCAGTACTTC.